This T cell receptor (beta chain) derives from a study of OX40 agonist ivuxolimab in advanced cancers. The protocol was immunoSEQ multiplex PCR, while the TCRdb copy is restricted to in-frame clones and leaves out a portion. The repertoire holds about 68,000 clones, 90% to 95% seen once, with 5.9% in the top ten. In the case of this clone: Its antigen is still unknown.

Study-level findings and limits: There was clonal expansion of CD4+ and CD8+ blood T cells by week 6 at 0.1 to 3.0 mg/kg.

The CDR3 is 16 residues long. Per germline, CDR1 MNHEY and CDR2 SMNVEV (reference sequence). J lost 4 bases, V lost 6 bases, and 11 bases had no gene match. The sequencing used CD4+ or CD8+ T cells sorted from blood, collected in a trial of the OX40 agonist ivuxolimab. This receptor was taken from an adult with an advanced solid tumor such as melanoma, head and neck, liver or kidney cancer. The genes are TRBV27 and TRBJ2-1; 8 nucleotides line up with TRBD1. The CDR3: CASRTSPGTGYNEQFF. In DNA, the CDR3 is TGTGCCAGCAGGACATCACCCGGGACAGGTTACAATGAGCAGTTCTTC.